The 16 T cell receptor beta chains reported below all come from one sample, sequenced in a study of cytomegalovirus exposure and HLA in healthy donors. This PCR relied on a set of 60 Vbeta primers and 13 Jbeta primers. The table came from immunoSEQ multiplex PCR; TCRdb's copy has only in-frame clones and leaves some out. The table has tens of thousands of clones, 73% seen once; the top ten hold about 5%. Sequenced: PBMCs. These receptor sequences come from a man aged 50 or older in good health and CMV-seronegative.

The chain combines TRBV6-5 with TRBJ1-3, with a weak D call TRBD1 (5 bases). CDR1 and CDR2 (germline): MNHEY, SVGAGI. With 8 bases removed from V and 2 bases from J, the gap between germline ends came to 13 bases. CDR3 length: 14 residues. The CDR3 region is CASCFTGAGNTIYF. The CDR3 DNA is TGTGCCAGCTGCTTCACGGGGGCTGGAAACACCATATATTTT.

This clone was recorded only once. The rearrangement joins TRBV6-6 to TRBJ2-5; 9 nucleotides line up with TRBD1. Trimming took 6 bases from V and 5 from J; bases not matched to a gene: 7. Germline V CDR1 and CDR2: MNHNY, SVGAGI (reference sequence). This CDR3 is 14 amino acids long. This CDR3 reads CASSYPGTGETQYF. The CDR3 bases are TGTGCCAGCAGCTACCCGGGGACAGGGGAGACCCAGTACTTC.

This chain links TRBV5-1 with TRBJ2-1; 13 bases fit TRBD2. The germline V gene encodes CDR1 SGHRS and CDR2 YFSETQ. The V and J ends lost 4 bases and 2 bases, in that order; junction bases with no gene match: 3. The CDR3 consists of 16 residues. Written as DNA, the CDR3 is TGCGCCAGCAGCCGGGGACTAGCGGGGCCCTACAATGAGCAGTTCTTC. It codes for CASSRGLAGPYNEQFF.

J is TRBJ2-7 and V is TRBV2; 12 nucleotides line up with TRBD2. The CDR3 sequence is 14 residues long. The V gene's germline CDR1 is SNHLY and CDR2 FYNNEI. V lost 6 bases and J lost 6; bases outside the gene matches: 6. The CDR3: CASSQGGLAGEQYF. The DNA of the CDR3 is TGTGCCAGCAGCCAAGGGGGACTAGCGGGCGAGCAGTACTTC. Supplemented by reference TRBV2 and TRBJ2-7, the full variable domain reads EPEVTQTPSHQVTQMGQEVILRCVPISNHLYFYWYRQILGQKVEFLVSFYNNEISEKSEIFDDQFSVERPDGSNFTLKIRSTKLEDSAMYFCASSQGGLAGEQYFGPGTRLTVT.

This clone was counted only a few times. V and J are TRBV6-1 and TRBJ2-5; D possibly corresponds to TRBD2 (5 bases). CDR3 length equals 13 residues. V shed 8 bases and J shed 7 bases, with 17 bases lying between them. Germline V gene sequence: CDR1 MNHNS, CDR2 SASEGT. The CDR3: CASAETTLGTQYF. In DNA, the CDR3 is TGTGCCAGCGCGGAGACTACCCTTGGGACCCAGTACTTC.

This chain links TRBV29-1 with TRBJ1-1, with 8 bases identical to TRBD1. J gave up 5 bases and V 3 bases, and 5 bases lay outside the gene matches. This CDR3 contains 13 residues. Germline CDR1 is SQVTM and CDR2 is ANQGSEA. Written as DNA, the CDR3 is TGCAGCGTTGACGGACAGGGAACAACTGAAGCTTTCTTT. Its translation: CSVDGQGTTEAFF.

The chain links TRBV28 to TRBJ1-5, with a possible D match to TRBD1 (6 bases). The CDR3 totals 18 residues. Germline lookup yields CDR1 MDHEN and CDR2 SYDVKM. V gave up 5 bases and J gave up 0 bases, with 20 bases separating them. The CDR3 DNA sequence: TGTGCCAGCAGTGACCCCGTATGGGACAAGCTTAGCAATCAGCCCCAGCATTTT. Its translation: CASSDPVWDKLSNQPQHF.

The CDR3 sequence: CASSPWMNSDGYTF. CDR3 coding DNA: TGTGCCAGCAGTCCTTGGATGAACAGTGACGGCTACACCTTC. The chain is built from TRBV6-5 and TRBJ1-2; no firm D call. CDR3 length: 14 amino acids. Trimming left V 5 bases short and J 8 bases short, with 18 bases between. The V gene's germline CDR1 is MNHEY and CDR2 SVGAGI.

This rearrangement joins TRBV28 to TRBJ2-7, with 7 positions matching TRBD2. The CDR3 contains 15 residues. V was pared by 5 bases and J by 0 bases, with 7 bases of the junction left unmatched. In germline, CDR1 is MDHEN, CDR2 SYDVKM. The CDR3 loop is CASSPKLASSYEQYF. DNA of the CDR3: TGTGCCAGCAGTCCCAAACTAGCGAGCTCCTACGAGCAGTACTTC.

The V gene is TRBV7-6, the J gene TRBJ1-4; 9 bases agree with TRBD1. Germline assignment: CDR1 SGHVS and CDR2 FNYEAQ. The CDR3 extends over 16 amino acids. The junction had 7 bases not matched to a gene; V was cut back by 0 bases and J by 8 bases. The CDR3 protein is CASSLAVGTGREKLFF. The CDR3 DNA sequence: TGTGCCAGCAGCTTAGCAGTGGGGACAGGGAGAGAAAAACTGTTTTTT.

This clone was counted once. The chain recombines TRBV11-2 with TRBJ1-3; 11 bases align to TRBD1. The germline V gene encodes CDR1 SGHAT and CDR2 FQNNGV. The CDR3 spans 15 residues. Germline trimming cut 5 bases from V and 4 bases from J; bases unmatched to any gene: 4. CDR3 sequence: CASSTGQGAGNTIYF. CDR3 sequence (DNA): TGTGCCAGCAGCACCGGACAGGGGGCAGGAAACACCATATATTTT.

The count of this clone is one. V and J are TRBV18 and TRBJ2-1, with TRBD1 matching over 11 bases. The junction had 9 bases not matched to a gene; V was cut back by 5 bases and J by 6 bases. Germline V CDR1 and CDR2: KGHSH, LQKENI. The CDR3 consists of 16 residues. The CDR3 nucleotides are TGTGCCAGCTCAGTTAGGACAGGGGGCGAGAGCAATGAGCAGTTCTTC. Encoded protein: CASSVRTGGESNEQFF.

V gene TRBV12-5 combines with J gene TRBJ1-2, with TRBD1 as a possible D gene (6 bases). The germline V gene encodes CDR1 LGHNT and CDR2 FRNRAP. The CDR3 runs 13 residues. V was clipped by 1 base and J by 5 bases, with 8 bases between them. The CDR3 coding sequence is TGTGCTAGTGGTTTGGGGGGGCCTTATGGCTACACCTTC. It codes for CASGLGGPYGYTF.

This clone was counted once. This chain uses TRBV9 with TRBJ1-2, with D unresolved. The CDR3 has 15 amino acids. V lost 0 bases to trimming and J lost 8 bases, with 17 bases between them. The germline gives CDR1 SGDLS, CDR2 YYNGEE. The CDR3 coding sequence is TGTGCCAGCAGCGTAGACCCTACGTCGACAACAGGCTACACCTTC. Residues: CASSVDPTSTTGYTF. The variable domain in full, completed from reference TRBV9 and TRBJ1-2, reads DSGVTQTPKHLITATGQRVTLRCSPRSGDLSVYWYQQSLDQGLQFLIQYYNGEERAKGNILERFSAQQFPDLHSELNLSSLELGDSALYFCASSVDPTSTTGYTFGSGTRLTVV.

In this sample, this clone turned up a few times. V and J are TRBV6-5 and TRBJ1-2; 8 nucleotides match TRBD1. Germline loops: CDR1 MNHEY, CDR2 SVGAGI. This CDR3 spans 15 amino acids. V dropped 6 bases and J dropped 4; count of bases not matched to a gene: 10. The CDR3 here is CASRPPSGGAYGYTF. CDR3 nucleotides: TGTGCCAGCAGGCCTCCCTCAGGGGGCGCCTATGGCTACACCTTC.

J is TRBJ2-7 and V is TRBV2; 8 bases line up with TRBD1. The CDR3 consists of 13 residues. Trimming cost V 4 bases and J 2 bases; bases outside gene matches: 1. Germline values: CDR1 SNHLY, CDR2 FYNNEI. The CDR3 DNA reads TGTGCCAGCAGTGGGGACAGGACCTACGAGCAGTACTTC. This sequence encodes CASSGDRTYEQYF.